This TCR beta chain came from a study of cytomegalovirus exposure and HLA in healthy donors (dated by TCRdb to 2017 to 2019). In the study overall: An earlier analysis of some 600 of the donors reported about 300 Gb of sequence data and around 120 million unique TCR beta sequences obtained from around 190 million T cells. The later analysis used no new phenotypic data to find candidate immune exposures, relying instead on TCR beta sequences and their occurrence across donors. HLA typing covered class I and class II loci at four-digit resolution. To decide whether each TCR beta V gene segment behaved as functional or pseudogenic, an earlier analysis of several hundred of the donors relied on high-throughput TCR beta sequencing. About 280 gigabases of sequencing data and approximately 80 million unique TCR sequences were included in an early release covering roughly 600 HLA-typed donors. Genome-wide SNP genotypes for about three fifths of the roughly 670 donors were used in a later genetic analysis, which treated that subset as a discovery cohort. Roughly 5 DR-DQ haplotypes were handled as single units for association and clustering because linkage in the cohort was strong. Using immunosequencing, the study profiled T cell repertoires from some 670 subjects and related those repertoires to cytomegalovirus serostatus. The number of donors typed differed by locus, with about 629-630 for A, B, C, DRB1 and DQB1, roughly 520 for DQA1, 600 to 610 for DPA1, and 450 to 480 for DPB1. To predict cytomegalovirus infection status, the study combined high-throughput TCR immunosequencing, statistical association of individual TCRs with disease status, and machine learning. In addition to the first cohort of roughly 700 subjects, a separate validation cohort of approximately 130 different subjects was used. A later analysis re-examined previously published TCR beta repertoires from just over 650 donors and added high-resolution HLA genotyping to investigate patterns of TCR occurrence. Among some 410 genotyped donors of the cohort, an average of 235,054 unique TCR beta nucleotide sequences were sequenced per donor, around 18% of them non-productive. The aim of the study was to test whether cataloging public T cell receptors could identify signatures of past pathogen exposure. Of the roughly 400 genotyped donors, 80% to 90% were placed in the genetic ancestry cluster associated with self-reported Caucasian donors. All discovery cohort repertoires had been generated using a single sequencing platform. Donor age, sex, ethnicity and CMV serostatus were compiled together with the repertoire data. Paper-wide results and their limitations: Roughly uniform sequencing depth across donors was assumed in presence/absence analyses, although this assumption may not hold. In a later analysis, TCR association rates were found to vary across HLA loci, with the most associated TCRs seen for DRB1 alleles and the fewest for HLA-C alleles. Because HLA typing was unavailable for some donors at each locus, only the typed subset was used in association tests. Linkage disequilibrium might explain the correlated functional status among segregating V segments, but an unknown experimental factor could not be excluded. The classifier was reported to diagnose cytomegalovirus status with high specificity and sensitivity in both the original and validation cohorts. In this cohort, only TCR beta chains were sequenced, and detectable features were limited by the absence of alpha or paired-chain data. A later genetic analysis reported fewer N-insertions in productive TCRs among donors in an Asian-associated ancestry cluster than the roughly 620-donor mean. Because counts were too low, under 20 rarely observed V segments, including chromosome 9 orphons, were left out of the earlier analysis of 500 to 650 of the donors. According to a later analysis, parvovirus B19, influenza, CMV and Epstein-Barr virus appeared linked to several top co-occurrence clusters. A cluster of highly shared sequence variants was judged likely to represent a technical artifact of the sequencing pipeline. Broadly in line with IMGT annotations, most TCR beta V segments showed up in productive rearrangements about 87% or about 30% of the time in an earlier analysis of approximately 600 of the donors. Because the 87-base-pair reads could not distinguish some IMGT-functional V segments, including TRBV6-2 and TRBV6-3, those segments were excluded. A further reported finding was that TCR beta sequences accurately predicted the HLA-A and HLA-B alleles for most subjects in the first cohort. A later analysis associated about 18,000 TCR beta sequences with specific HLA alleles at a false discovery rate of 0.05. In the study, some 160 TCR beta chains were listed as associated with cytomegalovirus. Strong co-occurrence of HLA alleles, especially DR and DQ, made assigning TCR associations to individual alleles difficult. Across donors, most TCR sequences were observed very rarely, whereas some public TCRs were present in many individuals. A later analysis found that HLA-associated TCR beta chains were more clonally expanded and had lower generation probabilities than equally common non-associated chains. Three of the identified cytomegalovirus-associated TCR beta chains were confirmed in vitro to be specific for cytomegalovirus antigens. It was suggested by the authors that the approach could potentially be generalized to other disease states and immunological phenotypes. In a later genetic analysis, a missense DCLRE1C variant was associated with V-gene and J-gene trimming of TCR beta chains, and the association was replicated in an independent cohort. For the cohort, immune exposure information was limited to CMV serostatus. A later analysis found that most CMV-associated TCR beta chains appeared HLA-restricted, with HLA associations seemingly driven largely by CMV exposure.

In total, approximately 700 healthy bone marrow donors made up the cohort. Cohort members were all nominally healthy when sampled, although unrecorded immune exposures were likely present. CMV serostatus was recorded as positive for some 300 and negative for about 50% of the roughly 700 cohort members, whereas no CMV serostatus was recorded for the donor in question. Every donor gave a peripheral blood sample, and the peripheral blood mononuclear cells from that sample were used for TCR beta sequencing. Genomic DNA extraction from the blood cell samples was performed with the Qiagen DNeasy Blood Extraction Kit. The library was generated by the immunoSEQ multiplex PCR assay. For the multiplex PCR, a mixture combining 60 forward primers for TCR Vbeta segments and 13 reverse primers for TCR Jbeta segments was used. The CDR3 region of rearranged TCR beta genes was amplified from genomic DNA with a multiplex PCR assay. On the Illumina HiSeq System, the amplified TCR beta libraries were sequenced as 87-base-pair reads. On the study's bioinformatics: A later analysis tallied around 80 million unique TCR beta chains across the 600 to 700 repertoires, and some 10 million of those chains were shared by two or more donors. Raw reads were error-corrected and collapsed into unique sequences by a nearest-neighbor algorithm in which closely related sequences were merged to remove PCR and sequencing errors. V, D and J gene segments were assigned by aligning CDR3 sequences to IMGT reference sequences. For a sequence to be retained, a match of at least six nucleotides was required to both a V gene segment and a J gene segment. Rearrangements were called productive when the CDR3 lacked stop codons and stayed in frame with V and J; all others were non-productive. Following IMGT convention, CDR3 was defined as the stretch from the second conserved V-encoded cysteine up to the conserved J-encoded phenylalanine. The earlier analysis of about 570 of the donors excluded any sequence lacking an unambiguous match to a single V gene segment. An earlier analysis of several hundred of the donors called V segments functional above 56.7% productive rearrangements and segregating when the between-donor standard deviation exceeded 5%. A statistical classification framework was developed to diagnose cytomegalovirus status using the catalog of TCR beta chain sequences. In a later analysis, TCR nucleotide sequences were compared against IMGT/GENE-DB human TR gene sequences so that V and J genes could be assigned. A later analysis assigned CDR3 sequences and most-parsimonious VDJ recombination scenarios with the TCRdist pipeline. A later analysis defined each TCR beta chain by its CDR3 amino acid sequence plus V-gene family, and excluded reads lacking a unique V-gene family. In a later analysis, a few hundred highly shared, low-generation-probability nucleotide sequences were removed to address suspected cross-contamination and a sequencing artifact. In a later analysis, a clonal expansion index was calculated for each public chain from normalized within-repertoire ranks of inferred template counts. In a later analysis, generation probabilities were computed with a VDJ recombination model fitted to out-of-frame rearrangements, and the resulting probabilities were checked against IGoR. In a later analysis, hypergeometric tests were used to score TCR-TCR, TCR-HLA and TCR-CMV co-occurrence, with a repertoire-size bias correction applied to TCR pairs. To estimate false discovery rates, a later analysis permuted the HLA or CMV assignments 20 times. In a later analysis, co-occurring TCRs were grouped with DBSCAN, and TCRdist sequence similarity was added when clustering was performed within HLA-allele-positive subsets. Repertoires with fewer than 30,000 or more than 120,000 public chains, plus five repertoires with anomalous nucleotide sharing, were excluded from co-occurrence clustering. The immuneACCESS repertoire file appears here via TCRdb, limited to in-frame rearrangements. These files lack a portion of the clones; in checked studies, under half of the deficit traces to unresolved V genes, and the cause of the others is not known. V, J and clone size were drawn from that table, and D and trimming were deduced from the DNA. This sample gives some 140,000 clones in total; about 68% of them show up just once. The top ten clones comprise under 2% of the sample.

V was cut back by 5 bases and J by 5 bases, leaving a gap of 15 bases between them. The CDR3 runs 14 amino acids, cysteine and phenylalanine included. Only CDR3 DNA is held: 42 bases, read in frame from base 1. The germline V gene gives CDR1 as SGHTA and CDR2 as FQGNSA. A remark on this clone: Which antigen it targets is not known. Base qualities are missing; no much larger clone stands one base away.

This TCR was sampled from a human donor in good health. Sample: PBMCs. The sequence links TRBV7-2 to TRBJ2-5; TRBD2 is a possible D gene, resting on 6 matching bases. The CDR3 here reads CASSKSGPRETQYF. The DNA sequence is given as TGTGCCAGCAGCAAAAGCGGGCCTCGGGAGACCCAGTACTTC. Here the CDR3 is joined to the reference TRBV7-2 and TRBJ2-5 genes, and the full variable domain is: GAGVSQSPSNKVTEKGKDVELRCDPISGHTALYWYRQSLGQGLEFLIYFQGNSAPDKSGLPSDRFSAERTGGSVSTLTIQRTQQEDSAVYLCASSKSGPRETQYFGPGTRLLVL.